The T cell receptor (beta chain) under discussion was sequenced for a study of cytotoxic CD8 clonotypes in ibrutinib-treated CLL. On the study more broadly: Of the patients, about twelve were relapsed/refractory, over 14 treatment-naive and 17 IGHV unmutated.

Sequencing was designed to attain a depth spanning 1 in 200,000 to 1 in 1 million T cells. The table came from immunoSEQ multiplex PCR; TCRdb's copy has only in-frame clones and leaves some out. The sample lists over 45,000 clones, over 55% occurring once. Study conclusions and caveats: Progressing and sustained-remission patients had different sampling times.

The CDR3 spans 14 residues. With 6 bases removed from V and 6 bases from J, the gap between germline ends came to 15 bases. Germline-derived CDR1 and CDR2 are MNHEY and SVGAGI. Remarks on this clone: What it binds is not known.

As input for TCR beta libraries, roughly 2.1 micrograms of genomic DNA came from cryopreserved PBMCs. J is TRBJ1-3 and V is TRBV6-5; D is uncertain. This receptor was obtained from a human donor with chronic lymphocytic leukemia. The sequencing used PBMCs, collected after 24 months of ibrutinib treatment. The chain's CDR3 is CASRLRAPVNTIYF. The CDR3 DNA follows: TGTGCCAGCAGACTCCGGGCCCCCGTAAACACCATATATTTT.